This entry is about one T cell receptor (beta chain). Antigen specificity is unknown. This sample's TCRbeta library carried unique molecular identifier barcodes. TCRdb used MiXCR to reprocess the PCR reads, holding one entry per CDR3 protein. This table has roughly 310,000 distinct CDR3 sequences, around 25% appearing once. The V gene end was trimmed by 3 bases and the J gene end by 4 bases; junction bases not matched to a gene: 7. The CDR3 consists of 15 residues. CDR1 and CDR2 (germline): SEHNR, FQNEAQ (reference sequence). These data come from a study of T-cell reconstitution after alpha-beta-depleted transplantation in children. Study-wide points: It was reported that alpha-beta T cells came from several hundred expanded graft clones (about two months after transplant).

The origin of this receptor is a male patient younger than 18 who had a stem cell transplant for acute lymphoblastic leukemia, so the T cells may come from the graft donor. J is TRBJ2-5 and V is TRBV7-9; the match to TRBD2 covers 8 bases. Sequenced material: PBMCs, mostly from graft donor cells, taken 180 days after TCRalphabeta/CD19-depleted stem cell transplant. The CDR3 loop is CASSFLAGPGETQYF. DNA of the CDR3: TGTGCCAGCAGCTTTCTAGCGGGCCCCGGAGAGACCCAGTACTTC. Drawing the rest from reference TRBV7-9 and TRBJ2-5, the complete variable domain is DTGVSQNPRHKITKRGQNVTFRCDPISEHNRLYWYRQTLGQGPEFLTYFQNEAQLEKSRLLSDRFSAERPKGSFSTLEIQRTEQGDSAMYLCASSFLAGPGETQYFGPGTRLLVL.